These 26 T cell receptor beta chains share one sample of origin, sequenced in a study of cytomegalovirus exposure and HLA in healthy donors. The PCR was carried out with 60 Vbeta primers and 13 Jbeta primers. Only in-frame clones appear in the TCRdb table, and some are missing; sequencing was by immunoSEQ multiplex PCR. This repertoire shows approximately 100,000 clones, roughly four fifths found once; its top ten account for about 1.5%. Sequenced sample: PBMCs. The receptors derive from a man aged 45-65 years in good health and CMV-seronegative.

Turning to this clone: Other DNA sequences in this sample translate to the same CDR3. The CDR3 here is CASSVLPGQQETQYF. In DNA, the CDR3 is TGTGCCAGCAGCGTACTGCCAGGACAGCAAGAGACCCAGTACTTC. The chain is built from TRBV9 and TRBJ2-5, with D possibly being TRBD1 (6 bases). The V gene's germline CDR1 is SGDLS and CDR2 YYNGEE. The CDR3 is 15 residues long. Trimming left V 1 base short and J 2 bases short, with 12 bases between.

This clone was seen once. The rearrangement uses TRBV4-2 and TRBJ2-1, with 10 bases aligning to TRBD2. The germline CDR1 and CDR2 sequences are LGHNA and YNFKEQ. After removal of 4 bases from V and 9 bases from J, the junction contained 12 bases not matched to a gene. CDR3 length: 16 amino acids. The CDR3 DNA sequence: TGTGCCAGCAGCCGCGCAGGAGCGGGGGGGCCTGGTGAGCAGTTCTTC. Translation: CASSRAGAGGPGEQFF.

The chain carries TRBV2 and TRBJ2-1; TRBD2 matches 11 bases. Losses at the gene ends were 7 bases for V and 14 bases for J; bases not matched to a gene: 13. CDR1 and CDR2 (germline): SNHLY, FYNNEI. CDR3 size: 14 residues. The CDR3 protein is CASTPGTSGPKKFF. The CDR3 nucleotides are TGTGCCAGCACTCCCGGGACTAGCGGACCTAAAAAGTTCTTC.

This chain uses TRBV9 with TRBJ2-3, with D perhaps matching TRBD2 (6 bases). V was pared by 7 bases and J by 1 base, with 10 bases between. CDR3 length: 13 amino acids. The V gene's germline CDR1 is SGDLS and CDR2 YYNGEE. The CDR3 region is CASATGGTDTQYF. CDR3 bases: TGTGCCAGCGCGACGGGGGGCACAGATACGCAGTATTTT.

This chain connects TRBV6-5 to TRBJ1-1; 7 bases line up with TRBD1. CDR3 length equals 15 residues. Germline values: CDR1 MNHEY, CDR2 SVGAGI. The V gene end was trimmed by 6 bases and the J gene end by 3 bases; junction bases not matched to a gene: 10. The CDR3 protein is CASRGDRDRDTEAFF. Here the CDR3 DNA reads TGTGCCAGCAGGGGAGACCGGGACAGAGACACTGAAGCTTTCTTT.

The J gene is TRBJ1-5, the V gene TRBV29-1; TRBD1 might be the D (5 bases). V was pared by 4 bases and J by 2 bases, with 15 bases between. Germline lookup yields CDR1 SQVTM and CDR2 ANQGSEA. The CDR3 spans 15 residues. The CDR3 nucleotides read TGCAGCGTTGCGATTCAGGGAACGGGCAATCAGCCCCAGCATTTT. Translated: CSVAIQGTGNQPQHF.

This chain joins TRBV9 and TRBJ2-2; no definite D call. Trimming stripped 2 bases from V and 5 bases from J, with 10 bases between. Germline V gene sequence: CDR1 SGDLS, CDR2 YYNGEE. This CDR3 is 14 amino acids long. The CDR3 DNA is TGTGCCAGCAGCGTTGGGTACGGGACCGGGGAGCTGTTTTTT. Its protein is CASSVGYGTGELFF.

The chain couples TRBV4-1 to TRBJ1-2; possibly TRBD1 for D (5 bases). CDR1 and CDR2 from the germline V gene are MGHRA and YSYEKL. Trimming stripped 3 bases from V and 1 base from J, with 15 bases between. There are 16 residues in the CDR3. The chain's CDR3 is CASSHVLRQLNYGYTF. CDR3 bases: TGCGCCAGCAGCCACGTTCTGAGACAGCTTAACTATGGCTACACCTTC.

The chain has TRBV7-9 and TRBJ1-4; the D gene is possibly TRBD1 (5 bases). In germline, CDR1 is SEHNR, CDR2 FQNEAQ (reference sequence). The CDR3 consists of 14 residues. Trimming pared 3 bases from V and 7 bases from J, leaving 12 bases between. As DNA, the CDR3 is TGTGCCAGCAGCTTGGGGCCCACCGGTGAAAAACTGTTTTTT. Translating it yields CASSLGPTGEKLFF.

J is TRBJ2-3 and V is TRBV19, with 7 positions matching TRBD2. J was trimmed by 2 bases and V by 2 bases; bases with no gene match: 4. The germline V gene encodes CDR1 LNHDA and CDR2 SQIVND (reference sequence). The CDR3 totals 15 residues. This chain's CDR3 is CASSITLAATDTQYF. For the CDR3, the DNA is TGTGCCAGTAGTATAACCCTAGCGGCCACAGATACGCAGTATTTT.

The chain couples TRBV18 to TRBJ2-7, with TRBD1 matching 9 bases. The V segment lost 3 bases and the J segment 6 bases; nucleotides outside the gene matches: 3. The CDR3 totals 13 residues. Germline loops: CDR1 KGHSH, CDR2 LQKENI. CDR3 nucleotide sequence: TGTGCCAGCTCACCCTCGGACAGGGGCGAGCAGTACTTC. Its protein product is CASSPSDRGEQYF. The full variable domain, with the rest looked up from reference TRBV18 and TRBJ2-7, is NAGVMQNPRHLVRRRGQEARLRCSPMKGHSHVYWYRQLPEEGLKFMVYLQKENIIDESGMPKERFSAEFPKEGPSILRIQQVVRGDSAAYFCASSPSDRGEQYFGPGTRLTVT.

The chain combines TRBV6-6 with TRBJ2-7, with 9 bases aligning to TRBD1. After removal of 6 bases from V and 6 bases from J, the junction contained 6 bases not matched to a gene. The CDR3 covers 13 residues. The germline V gene has CDR1 MNHNY and CDR2 SVGAGI (reference sequence). The DNA of the CDR3 is TGTGCCAGCAGCCGGACAGGGGTGGGCGAGCAGTACGTC. Translation gives CASSRTGVGEQYV.

V usage is TRBV4-1 and J usage is TRBJ2-1; the match to TRBD1 covers 8 bases. The junction had 6 bases not matched to a gene; V was cut back by 1 base and J by 1 base. The germline V gene has CDR1 MGHRA and CDR2 YSYEKL. CDR3 length: 17 amino acids. CDR3 protein: CASSQALRGPSYNEQFF. In DNA, the CDR3 is TGCGCCAGCAGCCAAGCCCTCAGGGGGCCTTCCTACAATGAGCAGTTCTTC.

J is TRBJ2-2 and V is TRBV7-3; tentatively, D is TRBD2 (5 bases). The germline V and J ends were trimmed by 2 bases and 5 bases, with 6 bases remaining between them. The CDR3 has 13 residues. In germline, CDR1 is SGHTA, CDR2 FQGTGA. DNA of the CDR3: TGTGCCAGCAGCTTAGGAGGAACCGGGGAGCTGTTTTTT. This sequence encodes CASSLGGTGELFF.

The chain links TRBV7-3 to TRBJ2-2; D gene unclear. The CDR3 is 14 amino acids. The germline CDR1 and CDR2 sequences are SGHTA and FQGTGA. V gave up 1 base and J gave up 13 bases, with 16 bases separating them. CDR3: CASSLNPGSERLFF. Written as DNA, the CDR3 is TGTGCCAGCAGCTTAAACCCAGGCTCCGAAAGGCTGTTTTTT.

J is TRBJ2-1 and V is TRBV5-4, with a weak D call TRBD1 (6 bases). The V gene's germline CDR1 is SGHNT and CDR2 YYREEE (reference sequence). The V gene lost 4 bases and the J gene lost 5 bases, with 28 bases spanning the gap. The CDR3 length is 19 residues. CDR3 sequence: CASSPQLQGTLGRHNEQFF. CDR3 sequence (DNA): TGTGCCAGCAGCCCACAACTACAGGGCACCTTGGGGCGTCACAATGAGCAGTTCTTC.

The chain couples TRBV19 to TRBJ2-1; TRBD2 aligns across 7 bases. This CDR3 has 17 amino acids. With 10 bases clipped from V and 7 bases from J, the junction kept 22 bases outside the gene matches. In germline, CDR1 is LNHDA, CDR2 SQIVND (reference sequence). The CDR3 DNA reads TGTGCCACAGTTTCTTTAGCGGGTCCTTTCGAAGGGAATGAGCAGTTCTTC. Its translation is CATVSLAGPFEGNEQFF.

This clone was counted between two and nine times. This chain links TRBV2 with TRBJ2-5, with 10 bases fitting TRBD2. Germline CDR1 SNHLY, CDR2 FYNNEI. The CDR3 spans 15 residues. J lost 5 bases, V lost 10 bases, and 13 bases had no gene match. CDR3 in DNA: TGTGCCACCCGTGGCCAGCGGGGGGGCCGGGAGACCCAGTACTTC. Translating it yields CATRGQRGGRETQYF.

This chain uses TRBV7-8 with TRBJ1-5; no clear D. CDR1 is SGHVS and CDR2 is FQNEAQ in the germline V gene. This CDR3 has 13 amino acids. Trimming cost V 3 bases and J 0 bases, with 3 bases left between them. In DNA form, the CDR3 reads TGTGCCAGCAGCTTTTATAGCAATCAGCCCCAGCATTTT. It specifies CASSFYSNQPQHF.

In this sample, this clone turned up a few times. This chain links TRBV19 with TRBJ1-5, with 8 nucleotides matching TRBD1. V lost 9 bases and J lost 4; bases outside the gene matches: 17. Germline V gene data show CDR1 as LNHDA and CDR2 as SQIVND (reference sequence). The CDR3 length is 17 residues. The DNA for the CDR3 is TGTGCCAGCTACGTCACAGGGGGGGGCGCAGGGAATCAGCCCCAGCATTTT. As protein: CASYVTGGGAGNQPQHF.

This chain joins TRBV7-9 and TRBJ1-1, with a possible D match to TRBD1 (5 bases). The CDR3 spans 14 residues. The germline CDR1 and CDR2 sequences are SEHNR and FQNEAQ (reference sequence). Trimming cost V 1 base and J 3 bases, with 9 bases left between them. For the CDR3, the DNA is TGTGCCAGCAGCTTAGGGGGGACTTACACTGAAGCTTTCTTT. This encodes CASSLGGTYTEAFF.

The chain links TRBV10-3 to TRBJ2-4; possibly TRBD2 for D (5 bases). Trimming pared 6 bases from V and 0 bases from J, leaving 18 bases between. The CDR3 is 17 residues long. In germline, CDR1 is ENHRY, CDR2 SYGVKD. For the CDR3, the DNA is TGTGCCATCAGGGTTGTTTCGGGAACACTAGCCAAAAACATTCAGTACTTC. Protein: CAIRVVSGTLAKNIQYF.

J is TRBJ2-1 and V is TRBV25-1; 16 bases align to TRBD2. J gave up 9 bases and V 5 bases, and 7 bases lay outside the gene matches. Germline V gives CDR1 MGHDK, CDR2 SYGVNS. The length of the CDR3 is 16 residues. The CDR3 reads CASSSPGLAGGPEQFF. The CDR3, as DNA: TGTGCCAGCAGTTCACCGGGACTAGCGGGGGGGCCTGAGCAGTTCTTC.

This chain uses TRBV28 with TRBJ1-2, with D uncertain. Germline CDR1 and CDR2: MDHEN and SYDVKM. The CDR3 has 14 residues. The CDR3 region is CVSSRVTAPYGYTF. CDR3 nucleotides: TGTGTTTCTTCGAGGGTTACCGCACCCTATGGCTACACCTTC.

The chain is built from TRBV19 and TRBJ1-6, with D possibly matching TRBD1 (5 bases). Germline V gene lookup returns CDR1 LNHDA and CDR2 SQIVND (reference sequence). Trimming left V 3 bases short and J 7 bases short, with 10 bases between. CDR3 length equals 14 residues. The CDR3 reads CASSIGGDNSPLHF. The CDR3 DNA reads TGTGCCAGTAGTATCGGGGGAGACAATTCACCCCTCCACTTT.

This clone was detected only once. The V call is TRBV5-6, the J call TRBJ1-4; D is perhaps TRBD1 (6 bases). Trimming left V 1 base short and J 4 bases short, with 8 bases between. The CDR3 extends over 14 amino acids. From germline, CDR1 is SGHDT and CDR2 YYEEEE. The CDR3: CASSLTGFNEKLFF. CDR3 bases: TGTGCCAGCAGCTTGACAGGGTTTAATGAAAAACTGTTTTTT. Using reference TRBV5-6 and TRBJ1-4 for the parts outside the CDR3, the full variable domain is DAGVTQSPTHLIKTRGQQVTLRCSPKSGHDTVSWYQQALGQGPQFIFQYYEEEERQRGNFPDRFSGHQFPNYSSELNVNALLLGDSALYLCASSLTGFNEKLFFGSGTQLSVL.